A single sample gave rise to the 30 T cell receptor beta chains below, sequenced in a study of OX40 agonist ivuxolimab in advanced cancers. Assay used: immunoSEQ multiplex PCR; TCRdb lists only in-frame clones, some missing. This sample yields about 60,000 clones, of which 90% to 95% are seen a single time; roughly 19% belongs to the top ten. The sample consisted of CD4+ or CD8+ T cells sorted from blood, taken in a trial of the OX40 agonist ivuxolimab. These receptors came from an adult with an advanced solid tumor such as melanoma, head and neck, liver or kidney cancer.

This clone was detected once. The chain combines TRBV14 with TRBJ2-3; no definite D call. V was trimmed by 4 bases and J by 1 base, leaving 12 bases between them. The CDR3 covers 15 residues. Germline V gives CDR1 SGHDN, CDR2 FVKESK. CDR3 bases: TGTGCCAGCAGCCGCCCAGTGGCGGGCACAGATACGCAGTATTTT. The encoded protein is CASSRPVAGTDTQYF.

The chain links TRBV7-2 to TRBJ2-5; 10 nucleotides match TRBD2. The J call may be in error: the DNA end matches TRBJ2-7 better. The CDR3 spans 14 residues. Germline CDR1 is SGHTA and CDR2 is FQGNSA. The CDR3 bases are TGTGCCAGCAGCGCAGGACTAGCGGCCTACGAGCAGTACTTC. This codes for CASSAGLAAYEQYF.

The rearrangement uses TRBV9 and TRBJ2-3; D uncertain. Germline V gives CDR1 SGDLS, CDR2 YYNGEE. The CDR3 is 14 amino acids. V gave up 2 bases and J gave up 0 bases, with 7 bases separating them. The CDR3 coding sequence is TGTGCCAGCAGCGTCATGACTAGCACAGATACGCAGTATTTT. It codes for CASSVMTSTDTQYF.

There are a few counts of this clone. The chain uses TRBV6-5 and TRBJ1-2; D might be TRBD1 (5 bases). Per germline, CDR1 MNHEY and CDR2 SVGAGI. This CDR3 is 12 amino acids long. With 2 bases removed from V and 6 bases from J, the gap between germline ends came to 7 bases. Here the CDR3 DNA reads TGTGCCAGCAGTTACGGGACGGATGGCTACACCTTC. Its protein is CASSYGTDGYTF.

The V gene is TRBV4-1, the J gene TRBJ1-3; 9 bases are shared with TRBD1. CDR1 MGHRA and CDR2 YSYEKL come from the germline V gene. This CDR3 is 15 amino acids long. The ends lost 3 bases at V and 6 bases at J; junction bases unmatched: 6. DNA of the CDR3: TGCGCCAGCAGCCAGCACAGGGGGCTTGTAAACACCATATATTTT. Amino acid sequence: CASSQHRGLVNTIYF.

V gene TRBV9 combines with J gene TRBJ2-7; 10 positions match TRBD2. The CDR3 runs to 16 residues. The V and J ends lost 0 bases and 4 bases, in that order; junction bases with no gene match: 7. Germline V gene lookup returns CDR1 SGDLS and CDR2 YYNGEE. In DNA form, the CDR3 reads TGTGCCAGCAGCGTAGCAGCTAGCGGGAGTGGGTACGAGCAGTACTTC. Protein sequence: CASSVAASGSGYEQYF.

The V gene is TRBV7-9, the J gene TRBJ2-7, with D tentatively TRBD1 (6 bases). The V gene lost 1 base and the J gene lost 6 bases, with 10 bases spanning the gap. Germline CDR1 and CDR2: SEHNR and FQNEAQ (reference sequence). The CDR3 runs 13 residues. This chain's CDR3 is CASSLGGHSEQYF. CDR3 sequence (DNA): TGTGCCAGCAGCTTAGGGGGACATTCCGAGCAGTACTTC.

The V call is TRBV7-3, the J call TRBJ2-7; D is unclear. The CDR3 extends over 14 amino acids. The germline V gene encodes CDR1 SGHTA and CDR2 FQGTGA. V gave up 1 base and J gave up 2 bases, with 9 bases separating them. The DNA for the CDR3 is TGTGCCAGCAGCTTAAGGGGTAACGCCTACGAGCAGTACTTC. Translated: CASSLRGNAYEQYF.

The chain carries TRBV5-1 and TRBJ2-1; 13 positions match TRBD2. The germline V gene has CDR1 SGHRS and CDR2 YFSETQ. The CDR3 has 16 amino acids. With 5 bases clipped from V and 6 bases from J, the junction kept 8 bases outside the gene matches. The CDR3 loop is CASSHTSGRALNEQFF. The CDR3 nucleotides are TGCGCCAGCAGTCATACTAGCGGGAGGGCACTCAATGAGCAGTTCTTC.

The gene calls are TRBV27 and TRBJ2-7; either TRBD1 or TRBD2 may supply D (5 bases each). Germline CDR1 is MNHEY and CDR2 is SMNVEV (reference sequence). V lost 8 bases to trimming and J lost 3 bases, with 14 bases between them. The CDR3 is 13 residues long. The CDR3 region has the DNA TGTGCCAGCCGAGAGGGGCATCACTACGAGCAGTACTTC. As protein: CASREGHHYEQYF.

The chain combines TRBV30 with TRBJ1-2, with 7 bases that match TRBD1. With V trimmed by 1 base and J by 2 bases, 10 bases remained unmatched. Germline CDR1 and CDR2: GTSNPN and SVGIG (reference sequence). The length of the CDR3 is 16 residues. The CDR3 spells CAWSEIQGRLNYGYTF. The CDR3 DNA reads as TGTGCCTGGAGTGAGATACAGGGGCGGCTAAACTATGGCTACACCTTC.

This clone appeared a single time. This sequence joins TRBV14 and TRBJ2-5; no firm D call. Trimming took 3 bases from V and 1 from J, leaving 12 bases between them. Per the germline V gene, CDR1 is SGHDN and CDR2 is FVKESK. The CDR3 spans 15 residues. CDR3: CASSHSPDPQETQYF. CDR3 bases: TGTGCCAGCAGCCACTCACCAGATCCCCAAGAGACCCAGTACTTC.

This chain connects TRBV11-2 to TRBJ2-1; 10 bases map to TRBD2. The germline V gene has CDR1 SGHAT and CDR2 FQNNGV. The CDR3 is 19 residues long. With V trimmed by 3 bases and J by 0 bases, 11 bases remained unmatched. The CDR3 spells CASSLHASGSLSSYNEQFF. CDR3 DNA: TGTGCCAGCAGCTTGCATGCTAGCGGGAGCCTGAGCTCCTACAATGAGCAGTTCTTC.

The rearrangement uses TRBV19 and TRBJ2-1, with 9 bases lining up with TRBD1. After removal of 10 bases from V and 7 bases from J, the junction contained 2 bases not matched to a gene. CDR1 is LNHDA, CDR2 SQIVND, per germline (reference sequence). The CDR3 runs to 11 residues. In DNA form, the CDR3 reads TGTGCCATTGGACAGGGGAATGAGCAGTTCTTC. This encodes CAIGQGNEQFF. The entire variable domain, with the rest obtained from reference TRBV19 and TRBJ2-1, is as follows: DGGITQSPKYLFRKEGQNVTLSCEQNLNHDAMYWYRQDPGQGLRLIYYSQIVNDFQKGDIAEGYSVSREKKESFPLTVTSAQKNPTAFYLCAIGQGNEQFFGPGTRLTVL.

The chain joins TRBV6-4 to TRBJ2-5; D is undetermined. The CDR3 runs 14 residues. V was trimmed by 0 bases and J by 2 bases, leaving 7 bases between them. Germline CDR1 and CDR2: MRHNA and SNTAGT. Written as DNA, the CDR3 is TGTGCCAGCAGTGACTCTCAGTTGCAAGAGACCCAGTACTTC. Its translation is CASSDSQLQETQYF.

This rearrangement joins TRBV7-9 to TRBJ2-7; 7 bases are shared with TRBD1. The V and J ends lost 5 bases and 5 bases, in that order; junction bases with no gene match: 3. Germline V lookup: CDR1 SEHNR, CDR2 FQNEAQ (reference sequence). The CDR3 runs 12 residues. The CDR3 here is CASSGTGDEQYF. The CDR3 DNA is TGTGCCAGCAGCGGCACAGGGGACGAGCAGTACTTC. The variable domain in full, with the rest retrieved from reference TRBV7-9 and TRBJ2-7, is DTGVSQNPRHKITKRGQNVTFRCDPISEHNRLYWYRQTLGQGPEFLTYFQNEAQLEKSRLLSDRFSAERPKGSFSTLEIQRTEQGDSAMYLCASSGTGDEQYFGPGTRLTVT.

The rearrangement uses TRBV7-3 and TRBJ2-7, with unresolved D. The CDR3 has 15 amino acids. The V end lost 0 bases, the J end lost 5 bases, and 14 bases lay between the germline ends. Germline V CDR1 and CDR2: SGHTA, FQGTGA. CDR3 amino acids: CASSLTPSDNHEQYF. The CDR3 bases are TGTGCCAGCAGCTTAACTCCGTCCGACAACCACGAGCAGTACTTC.

This clone was seen just once. The V gene is TRBV7-8, the J gene TRBJ1-4, with D possibly matching TRBD1 (5 bases). V lost 1 base, J lost 5 bases, and 11 bases lay in between. This CDR3 is 15 amino acids long. Germline loops: CDR1 SGHVS, CDR2 FQNEAQ. For the CDR3, the DNA is TGTGCCAGCAGCTTAGGAGGCAGGGTAAATGAAAAACTGTTTTTT. Translated, it gives CASSLGGRVNEKLFF.

The chain is built from TRBV13 and TRBJ2-7; 9 bases line up with TRBD2. V lost 5 bases, J lost 4 bases, and 9 bases stayed unmatched. Looked up from germline, CDR1 is PRHDT and CDR2 is FYEKMQ (reference sequence). This CDR3 has 15 amino acids. CDR3: CASSPSASGTYEQYF. The CDR3, as DNA: TGTGCCAGCAGCCCGTCCGCTAGCGGGACGTACGAGCAGTACTTC.

The rearrangement joins TRBV7-2 to TRBJ2-1; the D gene is possibly TRBD1 (5 bases). The germline V gene encodes CDR1 SGHTA and CDR2 FQGNSA. CDR3 length: 13 amino acids. V lost 4 bases, J lost 4 bases, and 8 bases lay in between. The CDR3 DNA reads as TGTGCCAGCAGCTCGCCAGGGTACAATGAGCAGTTCTTC. Protein sequence: CASSSPGYNEQFF.

The rearrangement joins TRBV5-1 to TRBJ2-5; 7 positions match TRBD2. Germline V gene data show CDR1 as SGHRS and CDR2 as YFSETQ. The CDR3 spans 16 residues. The trim removed 0 bases at V and 2 bases at J, leaving 7 bases unmatched. The CDR3 region is CASSLAGGGEQETQYF. The CDR3 DNA is TGCGCCAGCAGCTTGGCCGGCGGGGGAGAACAAGAGACCCAGTACTTC.

This sequence joins TRBV7-6 and TRBJ2-2; D is ambiguous. V was cut by 7 bases and J by 7 bases, with 7 bases left in between. Per germline, CDR1 SGHVS and CDR2 FNYEAQ. The CDR3 totals 11 residues. CDR3 in amino acids: CASMLGGELFF. CDR3 sequence (DNA): TGTGCCAGCATGTTAGGCGGGGAGCTGTTTTTT.

The V gene is TRBV5-6, the J gene TRBJ2-1; D is possibly TRBD1 (5 bases). This CDR3 has 14 amino acids. Germline V gene data show CDR1 as SGHDT and CDR2 as YYEEEE. Between the trimmed V and J ends, which lost 5 bases and 4 bases, there was a span of 13 bases. As DNA, the CDR3 is TGTGCCAGCAGGGGGCGGAACTTATACAATGAGCAGTTCTTC. Translated: CASRGRNLYNEQFF.

The V and J genes are TRBV11-3 and TRBJ2-3; 11 bases map to TRBD1. V dropped 4 bases and J dropped 3; count of bases not matched to a gene: 3. The germline gives CDR1 SGHNT, CDR2 YENEEA. The CDR3 is made up of 15 amino acids. The CDR3, as DNA: TGTGCCAGCAGCTCGGGACAGGGGGAGACAGATACGCAGTATTTT. It specifies CASSSGQGETDTQYF.

This chain connects TRBV13 to TRBJ2-1; a possible D gene is TRBD1 (6 bases). This CDR3 is built from 16 residues. V was shortened by 5 bases and J by 2 bases, with 16 bases between the two germline ends. Germline V gene sequence: CDR1 PRHDT, CDR2 FYEKMQ (reference sequence). DNA of the CDR3: TGTGCCAGCAGCCAGAGGCAGGGGCGAACCTACAATGAGCAGTTCTTC. Protein product: CASSQRQGRTYNEQFF. Full variable domain (missing parts from reference TRBV13 and TRBJ2-1): AAGVIQSPRHLIKEKRETATLKCYPIPRHDTVYWYQQGPGQDPQFLISFYEKMQSDKGSIPDRFSAQQFSDYHSELNMSSLELGDSALYFCASSQRQGRTYNEQFFGPGTRLTVL.

This clone has just one count. This rearrangement joins TRBV30 to TRBJ2-2; 8 nucleotides align to TRBD2. Germline assignment: CDR1 GTSNPN and CDR2 SVGIG (reference sequence). V dropped 2 bases and J dropped 5; count of bases not matched to a gene: 7. This CDR3 comprises 15 residues. The CDR3 protein is CAWSRLAGRTGELFF. For the CDR3, the DNA is TGTGCCTGGAGTAGGTTAGCGGGACGGACCGGGGAGCTGTTTTTT.

V gene TRBV4-2 combines with J gene TRBJ2-7; tentatively, D is TRBD2 (6 bases). This CDR3 is 14 amino acids long. V was trimmed by 1 base and J by 3 bases, leaving 10 bases between them. In germline, CDR1 is LGHNA, CDR2 YNFKEQ. CDR3 region: CASSQVGGVYEQYF. CDR3 DNA sequence: TGTGCCAGCAGCCAAGTGGGCGGGGTCTACGAGCAGTACTTC.

The rearrangement joins TRBV9 to TRBJ1-5, with D possibly matching TRBD1 (5 bases). With 5 bases removed from V and 2 bases from J, the gap between germline ends came to 11 bases. Germline values: CDR1 SGDLS, CDR2 YYNGEE. The CDR3 spans 14 residues. Here the CDR3 DNA reads TGTGCCAGCAGTTCTGGGGGGGGCAATCAGCCCCAGCATTTT. Its translation: CASSSGGGNQPQHF.

The V gene is TRBV10-3, the J gene TRBJ1-2; TRBD1 matches 7 bases. Trimming took 2 bases from V and 3 from J; bases not matched to a gene: 6. The CDR3 covers 15 residues. Looked up from germline, CDR1 is ENHRY and CDR2 is SYGVKD. CDR3 residues: CAISEPEGQDYGYTF. The CDR3 DNA reads TGTGCCATCAGTGAGCCCGAAGGACAGGACTATGGCTACACCTTC.

The V gene is TRBV7-9, the J gene TRBJ1-5; D is uncertain. Trimming removed 1 base from V and 5 bases from J, with 6 bases in between. Per germline, CDR1 SEHNR and CDR2 FQNEAQ (reference sequence). The CDR3 runs to 13 residues. The CDR3 is CASSLDWDQPQHF. The CDR3 nucleotides read TGTGCCAGCAGCTTAGATTGGGATCAGCCCCAGCATTTT.